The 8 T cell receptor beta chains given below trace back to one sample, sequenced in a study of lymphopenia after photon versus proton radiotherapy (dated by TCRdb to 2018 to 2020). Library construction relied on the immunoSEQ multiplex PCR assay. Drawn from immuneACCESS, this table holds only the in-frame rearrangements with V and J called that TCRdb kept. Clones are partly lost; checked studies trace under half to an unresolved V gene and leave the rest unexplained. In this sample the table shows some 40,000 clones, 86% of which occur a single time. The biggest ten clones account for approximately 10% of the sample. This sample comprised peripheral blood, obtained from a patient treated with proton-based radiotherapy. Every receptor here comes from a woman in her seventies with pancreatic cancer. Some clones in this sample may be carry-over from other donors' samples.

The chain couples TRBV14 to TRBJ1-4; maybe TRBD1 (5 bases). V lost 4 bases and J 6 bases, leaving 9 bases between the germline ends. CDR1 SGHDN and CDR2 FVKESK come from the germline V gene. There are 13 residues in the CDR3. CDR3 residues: CASSRDSYEKLFF. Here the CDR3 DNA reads TGTGCCAGCAGCCGAGACAGCTATGAAAAACTGTTTTTT.

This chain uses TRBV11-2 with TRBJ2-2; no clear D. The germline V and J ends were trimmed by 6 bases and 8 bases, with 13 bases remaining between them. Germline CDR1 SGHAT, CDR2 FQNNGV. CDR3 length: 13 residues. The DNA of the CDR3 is TGTGCCAGCAGTCCGAACGTTGGGGGGGAGCTGTTTTTT. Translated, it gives CASSPNVGGELFF.

The CDR3 loop reads CASKDSTSNQETQYF. The CDR3 nucleotides read TGCGCCAGCAAGGACAGTACCTCAAACCAAGAGACCCAGTACTTC. The chain links TRBV5-1 to TRBJ2-5, with D possibly TRBD1 on 6 matching bases. The CDR3 has 15 amino acids. Per germline, CDR1 SGHRS and CDR2 YFSETQ. Between the trimmed V and J ends, which lost 6 bases and 0 bases, there was a span of 15 bases.

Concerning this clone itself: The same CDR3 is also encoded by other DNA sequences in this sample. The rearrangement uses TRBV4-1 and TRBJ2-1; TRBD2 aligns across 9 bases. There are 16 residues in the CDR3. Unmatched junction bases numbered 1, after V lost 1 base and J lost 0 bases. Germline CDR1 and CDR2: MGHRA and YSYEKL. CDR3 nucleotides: TGCGCCAGCAGCCAAGCACTAGCGGGCTCCTACAATGAGCAGTTCTTC. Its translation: CASSQALAGSYNEQFF.

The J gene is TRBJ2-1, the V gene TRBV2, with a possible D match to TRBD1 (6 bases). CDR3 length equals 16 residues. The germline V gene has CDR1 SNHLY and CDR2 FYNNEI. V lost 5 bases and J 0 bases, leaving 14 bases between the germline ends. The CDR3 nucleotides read TGTGCCAGCAGTCCTAACCTAGGGGGCTCCTACAATGAGCAGTTCTTC. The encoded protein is CASSPNLGGSYNEQFF.

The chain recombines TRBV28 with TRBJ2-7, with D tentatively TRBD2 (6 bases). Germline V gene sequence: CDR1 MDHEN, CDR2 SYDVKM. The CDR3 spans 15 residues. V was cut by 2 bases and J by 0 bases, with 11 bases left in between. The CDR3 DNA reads TGTGCCAGCAGTTTAGGCGGGGTGAGCTCCTACGAGCAGTACTTC. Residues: CASSLGGVSSYEQYF.

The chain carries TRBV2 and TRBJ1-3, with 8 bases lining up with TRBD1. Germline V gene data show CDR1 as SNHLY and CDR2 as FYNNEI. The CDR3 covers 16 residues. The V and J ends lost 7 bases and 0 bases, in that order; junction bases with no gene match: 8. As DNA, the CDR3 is TGTGCCAGCACCGTCGGACAGGGTTCCTCTGGAAACACCATATATTTT. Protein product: CASTVGQGSSGNTIYF.

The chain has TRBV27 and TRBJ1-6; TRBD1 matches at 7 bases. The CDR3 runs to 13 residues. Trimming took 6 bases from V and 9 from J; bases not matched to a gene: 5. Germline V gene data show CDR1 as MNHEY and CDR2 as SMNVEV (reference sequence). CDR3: CASSQGVPSPLHF. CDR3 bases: TGTGCCAGCAGCCAGGGGGTGCCTTCACCCCTCCACTTT.